The clone carrying this T cell receptor (beta chain) was observed once. Alongside a J-beta primer mix, a sample-barcoded 5' primer served in a second PCR lasting roughly 7 to 11 cycles. TCRdb recomputed calls from the 5' RACE reads with MiXCR, one row per CDR3 protein. This table holds 1.5 million to 2 million distinct CDR3 sequences, more than 35% found once. These data originate in a study of blood T cells in healthy people across ages. The CDR3 covers 14 residues. The specimen was blood. This receptor was taken from a human donor in good health. The V call is TRBV12-3 or TRBV12-4, the J call TRBJ2-5; 9 bases match TRBD1. The J call is uncertain, as TRBJ2-7 better fits the DNA end. The CDR3 coding sequence is TGTGCCAGCAGTTTACCTGGGACAGGGTCCGAGCAGTACTTC. Translating it yields CASSLPGTGSEQYF.